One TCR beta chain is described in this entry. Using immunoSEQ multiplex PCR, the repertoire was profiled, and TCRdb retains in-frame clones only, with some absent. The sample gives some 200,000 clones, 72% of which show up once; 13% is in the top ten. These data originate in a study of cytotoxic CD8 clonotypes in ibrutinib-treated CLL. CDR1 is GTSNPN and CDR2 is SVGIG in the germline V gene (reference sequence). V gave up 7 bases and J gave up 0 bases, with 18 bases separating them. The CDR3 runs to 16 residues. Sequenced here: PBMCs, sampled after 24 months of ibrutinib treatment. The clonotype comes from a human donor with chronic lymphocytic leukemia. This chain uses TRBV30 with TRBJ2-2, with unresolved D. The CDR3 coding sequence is TGTGCCTCGCCCCCAGGCAGCCCCGCGAACACCGGGGAGCTGTTTTTT. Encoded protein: CASPPGSPANTGELFF.